A selection of T cell receptor beta chains follows, all from one sample in a study of shared T cell receptors in the human thymus. Assay: immunoSEQ multiplex PCR; the TCRdb copy retains only in-frame clones and omits some. The sample lists fewer than 700,000 clones; around 89% were seen once. This same sample was also part of a study on human thymus T cells.

The source material was thymocytes. The receptor set was obtained from a boy in the first two years of life with a congenital heart defect. Both conserved end residues are part of each CDR3. D genes are given only for firm matches. Clone size appears in some rows only: once, few, many, or a class for an expanded clone.

TRBJ1-2 NA TRBD1 TRBV7-2 TGTGCCAGCAGCTCGGACAGGAGCTATGGCTACACCTTC CASSSDRSYGYTF
TRBJ2-1 NA TRBD2 TRBV11-2 TGTGCCAGCAGCGGAGGGTGGGACTATTCTAACAATGAGCAGTTCTTC CASSGGWDYSNNEQFF
TRBJ1-3 NA NA TRBV14 TGTGCCAGCAGCCAAGTGGGCAGTTACTCTGGAAACACCATATATTTT CASSQVGSYSGNTIYF
TRBJ1-4 NA TRBD1 TRBV28 TGTGCCAGCAGGTCTAGAAATCGCCGACAGGGGGCGATAGGGGAAAAACTGTTTTTT CASRSRNRRQGAIGEKLFF
TRBJ1-1 NA NA TRBV2 TGTGCCAGCATTGGGCTGAAGAACACTGAAGCTTTCTTT CASIGLKNTEAFF
TRBJ2-2 NA TRBD2 TRBV7-6 TGTGCCAGCAGCTCCCCCGAAGTAGCGGGAGGGCCGGGAACCGGGGAGCTGTTTTTT CASSSPEVAGGPGTGELFF
TRBJ2-3 NA TRBD2 TRBV27 TGTGCCAGCAGTGGCCCGGGACTAGCGGGAGGGCCTAGCACAGATACGCAGTATTTT CASSGPGLAGGPSTDTQYF
TRBJ2-2 NA TRBD2 TRBV13 TGTGCCAGCAGCTTAGTGGGGAGGTTAGCGGGGGGGTCCCCGGACACCGGGGAGCTGTTTTTT CASSLVGRLAGGSPDTGELFF
TRBJ1-2 NA NA TRBV25-1 TGTGCCAGCAGGGGGCAGGGTGACCCGAGTGGCTACACCTTC CASRGQGDPSGYTF
TRBJ2-3 NA TRBD1 TRBV15 TGTGCCACCGGGACAGGGGTAACAGATACGCAGTATTTT CATGTGVTDTQYF
TRBJ1-3 NA TRBD1 TRBV7-9 TGTGCCAGCAGCTTAGCGCCGGAGACAGGGCGAAACACCATATATTTT CASSLAPETGRNTIYF
TRBJ1-2 once NA TRBV6-1 TGTGCCAGCAGTGAAGCCCGGGGACTTGAGGATGGCTACACCTTC CASSEARGLEDGYTF
TRBJ2-3 NA TRBD2 TRBV28 TGTGCCAGCAGTTTAGGGCGGGAGGCCACAGATACGCAGTATTTT CASSLGREATDTQYF
TRBJ2-1 NA TRBD2 TRBV14 TGTGCCAGCAGCCCTAACCCTGTAGCGGGAGGCTGCAATGAGCAGTTCTTC CASSPNPVAGGCNEQFF
TRBJ1-4 NA NA TRBV28 TGTGCCAGCAACCGCCGGACAAATGAAAAACTGTTTTTT CASNRRTNEKLFF
TRBJ1-5 NA NA TRBV7-2 TGTGCCAGCAGCTATTCAGGGAATAGCAATCAGCCCCAGCATTTT CASSYSGNSNQPQHF
TRBJ1-3 NA NA TRBV9 TGTGCCAGCACTCCAGGGGACCCGGCCCGAAACACCATATATTTT CASTPGDPARNTIYF
TRBJ1-4 NA TRBD1 TRBV27 TGTGCCAGCAGTTTCGCGGGACAGGGGGGTAGTAATGAAAAACTGTTTTTT CASSFAGQGGSNEKLFF
TRBJ2-1 once NA TRBV27 TGTGCCAGCAGCTCACCCCTAAAGAGGTCGTACAATGAGCAGTTCTTC CASSSPLKRSYNEQFF
TRBJ1-1 NA TRBD1 TRBV13 TGTGCCAGCAGCTCCCGGACAGGGGAGAGCACTGAAGCTTTCTTT CASSSRTGESTEAFF
TRBJ2-6 few TRBD1 TRBV7-9 TGTGCCAGCAGCTTCGGGACAGGCTCCTCTGGGGCCAACGTCCTGACTTTC CASSFGTGSSGANVLTF
TRBJ2-3 NA NA TRBV14 TGTGCCAGCAGCCAATACGGACTCTACCCCACAGATACGCAGTATTTT CASSQYGLYPTDTQYF
TRBJ1-1 NA TRBD1 TRBV6-5 TGTGCCAGCAGTTCCGACAGGGATAGGCCTGAAGCTTTCTTT CASSSDRDRPEAFF
TRBJ1-5 once TRBD1 TRBV6-1 TGTGCCAGCAGTGAAGATCTTGTTGGGGACAGGGATCAGCCCCAGCATTTT CASSEDLVGDRDQPQHF
TRBJ2-4 NA NA TRBV4-3 TGCGCCAGCAGCCAAGATTATTTGCCCAACCCGCAGGGTAAAAAGAGCATTCAGTACTTC CASSQDYLPNPQGKKSIQYF